Below, one TCR beta chain is given with its context. Its specific antigen is unknown. Base qualities are not at hand, and no much larger clone is one base apart. The data derive from a study of CD8+CD57+ T cells in acquired aplastic anemia (dated by TCRdb to between 2018 and 2020). Broadly, across the study: Extracted DNA from sorted CD4+ and CD8+ cells averaged around 3.2 ug, ranging from roughly 0.17 to 27.4 ug. A CD8+CD57+ expansion meant a frequency higher than the mean frequency seen in healthy subjects.

Measured from the cysteine to the phenylalanine, the CDR3 is 13 residues long. Just CDR3 DNA is preserved here, 39 bases in frame from base 1. The germline V gene supplies CDR1 SGHVS and CDR2 FQNEAQ. V is cut by 0 bases and J by 1 base, and the space between the germline ends is 4 bases. Paper-wide results and their limitations: Patients and healthy controls showed no significant difference in CD8+ Simpson's diversity (P=0.060). Roughly 30 CD8+ CDR3 sequences were shared between patients and controls but appeared highly expressed in patients and within their immunodominant clones.

TCR beta VDJ combination and CDR3 sequence profiling used genomic DNA as the template. An Illumina HiSeq 2000 was the platform used for TCR repertoire sequencing. In the paper's pipeline: TRBV/TRBJ rearrangement plots, CDR3 size and DJ length profiles, and Simpson's diversity index were used to evaluate the repertoires. The most abundant DNA sequence in the deep sequencing data was taken as the immunodominant clone. CDR3 amino acid sequences were checked for sharing between subjects and were compared against published repertoires and the VDJdb database. In-frame beta chains were kept once TCRdb had trimmed the public reads at Q25 with fastp and called clones with MiXCR. Rows are unified per CDR3 protein, each entry keeping the most common DNA and genes. It is TCRdb's table, rather than the study itself, that gives the V and J calls and clone size. The sample records 80,000 or so distinct CDR3 sequences, about three quarters of which are singletons. Clones ranked in the top ten supply 70% to 90% of the sample.

Expansion of CD8+CD57+ cells had been shown by flow cytometry in the patients chosen for sequencing. Severe acquired aplastic anemia was diagnosed in all patients according to International Study of Aplastic Anemia and Agranulocytosis and Camitta criteria. No patient had received any therapy when blood was sampled. The study deep-sequenced TCR repertoires of sorted CD4+ and CD8+ blood T cells from severe aplastic anemia patients and healthy subjects. Patients were enrolled in the USA under clinicaltrials.gov protocols 00001620, 01623167, 00001397, 00071045, 00081523 and 00961064. Ficoll-Paque density gradient centrifugation was used to isolate peripheral blood mononuclear cells. Before DNA was extracted, CD4+ and CD8+ T cells were sorted using either FACS or magnetic beads.

The source is a human donor with aplastic anemia. The sequencing sample was made of sorted CD4+, CD8+, or CD8+CD57+ T cells (not recorded which) from PBMCs. Rearrangement joined TRBV7-8 to TRBJ2-7; the D gene lacks a confident call. CDR3 reads: CASSLAQSYEQYF. The DNA reads TGTGCCAGCAGCTTAGCACAGTCCTACGAGCAGTACTTC.